This T cell receptor beta chain was found in a study of blood T cell repertoires in COVID-19. Study in general: From the United States, Italy and Spain came samples of acute and convalescent COVID-19. Nucleic acid was either cDNA or gDNA, and it came from T cells, B-cell-depleted T cells, or PBMCs.

There are 14 residues in the CDR3. Germline V gene sequence: CDR1 KGHDR, CDR2 SFDVKD. Trimming removed 4 bases at V and 0 bases at J, with 8 bases between. Original processing methods: Cell counts per sample came from amplifying reference gene primers. Clones were sequenced by immunoSEQ multiplex PCR, and TCRdb holds only the in-frame ones, with some missing. V, J and clone size were drawn from that table, and D and trimming were deduced from the DNA. The top ten hold about an eighth of the sample, which has some 100,000 clones, approximately 80% seen once. The clonotype originates from a man aged 50-59 years with active or convalescent COVID-19. The sequenced sample was peripheral blood. The chain has TRBV24-1 and TRBJ1-2; maybe TRBD1 (5 bases). CDR3 amino acids: CATSEEGSNYGYTF. Here the CDR3 DNA reads TGTGCCACCAGTGAGGAGGGGTCTAACTATGGCTACACCTTC.